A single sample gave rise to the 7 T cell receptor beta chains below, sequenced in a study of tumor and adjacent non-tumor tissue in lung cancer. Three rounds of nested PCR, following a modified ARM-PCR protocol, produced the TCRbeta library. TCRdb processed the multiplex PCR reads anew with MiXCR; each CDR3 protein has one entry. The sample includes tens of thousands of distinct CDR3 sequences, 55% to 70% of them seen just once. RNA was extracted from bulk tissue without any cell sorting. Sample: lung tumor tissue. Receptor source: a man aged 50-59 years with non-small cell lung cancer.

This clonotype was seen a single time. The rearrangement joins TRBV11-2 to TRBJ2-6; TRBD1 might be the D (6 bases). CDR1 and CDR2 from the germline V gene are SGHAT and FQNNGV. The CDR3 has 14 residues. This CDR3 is CANSDQGGANVLTF. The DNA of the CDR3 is TGTGCTAACAGCGATCAGGGGGGGGCCAACGTCCTGACTTTC.

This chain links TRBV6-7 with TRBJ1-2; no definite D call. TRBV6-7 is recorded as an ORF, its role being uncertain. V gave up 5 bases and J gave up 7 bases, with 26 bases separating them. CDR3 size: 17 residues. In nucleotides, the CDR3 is TGTGCCAGCAGTCCTGCAGCCTGGCAGCTTCGGCCTAGTGGCTACACCTTC. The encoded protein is CASSPAAWQLRPSGYTF.

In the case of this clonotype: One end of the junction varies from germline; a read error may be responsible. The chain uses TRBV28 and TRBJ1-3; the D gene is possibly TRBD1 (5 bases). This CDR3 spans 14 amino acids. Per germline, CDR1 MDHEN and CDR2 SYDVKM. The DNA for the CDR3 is TGTGTCAGCAGTCGGGACGGCTCTGGAGACACCATATATTTT. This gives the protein CVSSRDGSGDTIYF.

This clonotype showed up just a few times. CDR3 sequence: CASSLAYEQYF. DNA of the CDR3: TGTGCCAGCAGTTTAGCATACGAGCAGTACTTC. The gene calls are TRBV2 and TRBJ2-7, with D unresolved. The V end was cut by 5 bases, the J end by 4 bases, with 6 bases between. CDR1 SNHLY and CDR2 FYNNEI come from the germline V gene. The CDR3 covers 11 residues.

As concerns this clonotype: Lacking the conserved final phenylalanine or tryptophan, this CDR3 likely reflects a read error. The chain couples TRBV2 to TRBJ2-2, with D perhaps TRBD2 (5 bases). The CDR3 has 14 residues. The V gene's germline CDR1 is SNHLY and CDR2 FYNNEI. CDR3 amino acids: CASRDDYASGVLFV. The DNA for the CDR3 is TGTGCCAGCAGGGACGACTATGCGTCCGGGGTGCTGTTTGTT.

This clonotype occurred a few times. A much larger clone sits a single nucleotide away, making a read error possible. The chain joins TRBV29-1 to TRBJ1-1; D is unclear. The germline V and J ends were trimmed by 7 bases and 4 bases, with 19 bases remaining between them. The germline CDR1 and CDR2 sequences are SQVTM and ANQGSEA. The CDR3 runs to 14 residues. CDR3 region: CSDVPRLSFTEAFF. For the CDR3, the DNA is TGCAGCGATGTGCCCAGGTTAAGCTTCACTGAAGCTTTCTTT. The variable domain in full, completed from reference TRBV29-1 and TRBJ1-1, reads SAVISQKPSRDICQRGTSLTIQCQVDSQVTMMFWYRQQPGQSLTLIATANQGSEATYESGFVIDKFPISRPNLTFSTLTVSNMSPEDSSIYLCSDVPRLSFTEAFFGQGTRLTVV.

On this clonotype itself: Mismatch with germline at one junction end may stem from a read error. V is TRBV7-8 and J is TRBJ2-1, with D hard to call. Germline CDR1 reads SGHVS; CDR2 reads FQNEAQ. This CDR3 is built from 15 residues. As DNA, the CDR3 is TGTGCCAGCAGACCTCGGATCAGCTCCTACAATGGGCAGTTCTTC. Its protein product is CASRPRISSYNGQFF. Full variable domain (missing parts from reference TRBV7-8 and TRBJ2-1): GAGVSQSPRYKVAKRGQDVALRCDPISGHVSLFWYQQALGQGPEFLTYFQNEAQLDKSGLPSDRFFAERPEGSVSTLKIQRTQQEDSAVYLCASRPRISSYNGQFFGPGTRLTVL.